Listed below are T cell receptor beta chains from one sample, sequenced in a study of shared clonotypes between healthy human individuals. Profiling relied on immunoSEQ multiplex PCR, and the TCRdb table lists in-frame clones only, not all of them. The sample includes about 870,000 clones, 80% to 95% seen only once; the top ten take 20% to 30%. Sequencing was done on a sample of naive CD8+ T cells sorted from blood. The receptor set was obtained from a young man in good health. CDR3s include the opening cysteine and the closing phenylalanine or tryptophan. Fields, in order: J gene, V gene, clone size, D gene, CDR3 protein, CDR3 DNA. A D gene is named only where the DNA matches it firmly. Rows may omit the clone size; those that give it use once, few, many or a size class.

TRBJ1-5 TRBV14 . . CASSQPLIPQGQHF TGTGCCAGCAGCCAACCCCTAATCCCCCAGGGCCAGCATTTT
TRBJ2-7 TRBV11-2 . . CASSLDFGGFYEQYF TGTGCCAGCAGCTTAGATTTCGGTGGGTTCTACGAGCAGTACTTC
TRBJ2-2 TRBV7-9 . . CASSLKPTGELFF TGTGCCAGCAGCTTAAAACCGACCGGGGAGCTGTTTTTT
TRBJ2-1 TRBV28 . TRBD2 CASSLTSGRGDEQFF TGTGCCAGCAGCCTAACTAGCGGGAGGGGGGATGAGCAGTTCTTC
TRBJ2-1 TRBV5-1 . TRBD2 CASSVLAGENEQFF TGCGCCAGCAGCGTGCTAGCGGGAGAAAATGAGCAGTTCTTC
TRBJ2-2 TRBV10-2 . . CASSERGGELFF TGCGCCAGCAGTGAGAGGGGCGGGGAGCTGTTTTTT
TRBJ2-2 TRBV25-1 once . CASSEYSRNTGELFF TGTGCCAGCAGTGAATATAGCAGGAACACCGGGGAGCTGTTTTTT
TRBJ2-7 TRBV5-6 . TRBD1 CASSPGQGLEQYF TGTGCCAGCAGCCCGGGACAGGGGCTCGAGCAGTACTTC
TRBJ2-7 TRBV11-3 . TRBD1 CASSLGQGGITSYEQYF TGTGCCAGCAGCTTAGGACAGGGGGGTATTACCTCCTACGAGCAGTACTTC
TRBJ2-5 TRBV10-3 once . CAISESDRGRETQYF TGTGCCATCAGTGAGTCTGACCGCGGGCGGGAGACCCAGTACTTC
TRBJ2-7 TRBV10-3 . . CAIKLDRSGSYEQYF TGTGCCATCAAACTAGACAGGTCCGGATCCTACGAGCAGTACTTC
TRBJ2-7 TRBV7-9 . . CASSSPGHYEQYF TGTGCCAGCAGCTCTCCCGGCCATTACGAGCAGTACTTC
TRBJ1-1 TRBV5-1 . . CASSLDFRGREAFF TGCGCCAGCAGCTTGGATTTCAGGGGACGTGAAGCTTTCTTT
TRBJ2-2 TRBV10-2 few TRBD1 CASSWTGGVAGELFF TGCGCCAGCAGTTGGACAGGGGGCGTCGCCGGGGAGCTGTTTTTT
TRBJ2-7 TRBV7-2 . . CASSSRPREQYF TGTGCCAGCAGCTCCCGACCCCGCGAGCAGTACTTC
TRBJ2-7 TRBV18 once TRBD2 CASSPTGTSGYEQYF TGTGCCAGCTCACCTACCGGGACTAGCGGTTACGAGCAGTACTTC
TRBJ2-1 TRBV27 . TRBD2 CASGGEGMGLNEQFF TGTGCCAGCGGCGGGGAGGGTATGGGTTTGAATGAGCAGTTCTTC
TRBJ2-1 TRBV11-2 . . CASSLWASVIFNEQFF TGTGCCAGCAGCTTATGGGCCAGCGTGATTTTCAATGAGCAGTTCTTC
TRBJ1-2 TRBV25-1 . . CASSFSGSLHYGYTF TGTGCCAGCAGTTTTTCCGGGTCTCTCCACTATGGCTACACCTTC
TRBJ2-2 TRBV11-3 . . CASSIQGDTGELFF TGTGCCAGCAGCATACAGGGAGACACCGGGGAGCTGTTTTTT
TRBJ2-7 TRBV9 . . CASSVATGAFYEQYF TGTGCCAGCAGCGTAGCTACTGGGGCGTTCTACGAGCAGTACTTC
TRBJ1-1 TRBV7-3 . TRBD1 CASSLTSLDRGVNTEAFF TGTGCCAGCAGCTTAACGTCCCTGGACAGGGGGGTTAACACTGAAGCTTTCTTT
TRBJ2-1 TRBV27 . TRBD2 CASSLDGMLAGRHNEQFF TGTGCCAGCAGTTTAGATGGGATGCTAGCGGGGAGGCACAATGAGCAGTTCTTC
TRBJ2-7 TRBV28 . . CASNRPYGFYEQYF TGTGCCAGCAACCGTCCTTATGGGTTCTACGAGCAGTACTTC
TRBJ2-3 TRBV10-2 . . CASHRDRGPSGRTSDRSDTQYF TGCGCCAGCCACCGGGACAGGGGTCCTAGCGGGAGGACCTCAGATCGCTCAGATACGCAGTATTTT
TRBJ2-7 TRBV4-2 once . CASSQDDRTTAYEQYF TGTGCCAGCAGCCAAGATGATCGGACTACTGCCTACGAGCAGTACTTC
TRBJ2-1 TRBV16 . . CASSQLSDNEQFF TGTGCCAGCAGCCAATTGTCAGACAATGAGCAGTTCTTC
TRBJ2-7 TRBV2 . . CASSEGVGRSYEQYF TGTGCCAGCAGTGAAGGAGTAGGGAGATCCTACGAGCAGTACTTC